The T cell receptor beta chain described here comes from a study of cytomegalovirus exposure and HLA in healthy donors (dated by TCRdb to the late 2010s). Broadly, across the study: An earlier analysis of some 600 of the donors reported approximately 300 Gb of sequence data and approximately 120 million unique TCR beta sequences obtained from some 170 million T cells. About 310 gigabases of sequencing data and approximately 84 million unique TCR sequences were included in an early release covering about 700 HLA-typed donors. Of the 300 to 500 genotyped donors, 65% to 90% were placed in the genetic ancestry cluster associated with self-reported Caucasian donors. The aim of the study was to test whether cataloging public T cell receptors could identify signatures of past pathogen exposure. The study profiled the T cell repertoires of hundreds of subjects by immunosequencing and related them to cytomegalovirus serostatus. A separate validation cohort of about 110 different subjects was used in addition to the approximately 700-subject first cohort. To predict cytomegalovirus infection status, the study combined high-throughput TCR immunosequencing, statistical association of individual TCRs with disease status, and machine learning. In a later analysis, previously published TCR beta repertoires from 550 to 700 donors were re-analyzed and high-resolution HLA genotyping was added so that TCR occurrence patterns could be studied. Rather than drawing on any new phenotypic data, the later analysis identified candidate immune exposures from TCR beta sequences and the way those sequences occurred across donors. An earlier analysis of 587 of the donors used high-throughput TCR beta sequencing to judge whether each TCR beta V gene segment behaved as functional or pseudogenic. Donor age, sex, ethnicity and CMV serostatus were collected together with the repertoire data. In a later genetic analysis, genome-wide SNP genotypes for about three fifths of the roughly 670 donors were used, and that subset was treated as a discovery cohort. All discovery cohort repertoires had been generated using a single sequencing platform. Class I and class II HLA loci were covered by the typing at four-digit resolution. The number of typed donors differed by locus: roughly 629-640 for A, B, C, DRB1 and DQB1; approximately 530 for DQA1; approximately 600 for DPA1; and around 470 for DPB1. Because of strong linkage in the cohort, five DR-DQ haplotypes were treated as single units for association and clustering. Across 398 genotyped donors of the cohort, an average of approximately 220,000 unique TCR beta nucleotide sequences per donor were sequenced, and 15% to 20% of those sequences were non-productive.

With respect to this clone: It has no known antigen specificity. Base qualities were left out, and no much larger clone turns up one base away.

Libraries were constructed by the immunoSEQ multiplex PCR assay. The multiplex PCR relied on a mix of 60 forward primers for TCR Vbeta segments and 13 reverse primers for TCR Jbeta segments. The CDR3 region of rearranged TCR beta genes was amplified from genomic DNA by a multiplex PCR assay. On the Illumina HiSeq System, the amplified TCR beta libraries were sequenced as 87-base-pair reads. The authors' analysis ran thus. A later analysis counted around 72 million unique TCR beta chains across the 550 to 700 repertoires, and 10 million to 12 million of these chains were shared by at least two donors. A nearest-neighbor algorithm error-corrected the raw reads and collapsed the reads into unique sequences, merging closely related sequences to remove PCR and sequencing errors. To assign V, D and J gene segments, CDR3 sequences were aligned to IMGT reference sequences. Each retained sequence needed at least a six-nucleotide match to both a V gene segment and a J gene segment. A rearrangement counted as productive if the CDR3 had no stop codons and remained in frame with V and J, and every other rearrangement counted as non-productive. CDR3 was defined according to IMGT convention as the region running from the second conserved V-encoded cysteine to the conserved J-encoded phenylalanine. In an earlier analysis of around 600 of the donors, sequences lacking an unambiguous match to a single V gene segment were excluded. In an earlier analysis of several hundred of the donors, a V segment was called functional when productive rearrangements were above 56.7%, and segregating when the standard deviation between donors exceeded 5%. A statistical classification framework was built for diagnosing cytomegalovirus status from the catalog of TCR beta chain sequences. In a later analysis, TCR nucleotide sequences were compared against IMGT/GENE-DB human TR gene sequences so that V and J genes could be assigned. A later analysis assigned CDR3 sequences and most-parsimonious VDJ recombination scenarios with the TCRdist pipeline. In a later analysis, each TCR beta chain was defined by its CDR3 amino acid sequence together with its V-gene family, and reads without a unique V-gene family were excluded. In a later analysis, approximately 590 highly shared, low-generation-probability nucleotide sequences were removed to address suspected cross-contamination and a sequencing artifact. In a later analysis, a clonal expansion index for each public chain was calculated from normalized within-repertoire ranks of inferred template counts. In a later analysis, generation probabilities were computed using a VDJ recombination model fitted to out-of-frame rearrangements, and the results were checked against IGoR. In a later analysis, hypergeometric tests were used to score TCR-TCR, TCR-HLA and TCR-CMV co-occurrence, with a repertoire-size bias correction applied to TCR pairs. False discovery rates were estimated in a later analysis by permuting HLA or CMV assignments 20 times. In a later analysis, co-occurring TCRs were grouped using DBSCAN, and TCRdist sequence similarity was added for clustering within HLA-allele-positive subsets. Repertoires with fewer than 30,000 or more than 120,000 public chains, plus five repertoires with anomalous nucleotide sharing, were excluded from co-occurrence clustering. TCRdb mirrors the immuneACCESS table, restricted to in-frame sequences. Some clones are absent from its copies; in checked studies, under half trace to an unresolved V gene, and the reason for the others is unknown. V and J calls and clone size are as listed in that table; D and trimming were resolved from the DNA. This sample lists more than 150,000 clones; approximately 84% were detected once. The top ten constitute 2% to 2.5% of the sample.

General findings and caveats noted by the study authors: Specific HLA alleles were associated with more than 15,000 TCR beta sequences at a false discovery rate of 0.05 in a later analysis. Because HLA typing was unavailable for some donors at each locus, only the typed subset was used in association tests. While some public TCRs were present in many individuals, most TCR sequences turned up only very rarely across donors. Compared with equally common non-associated chains, HLA-associated TCR beta chains in a later analysis were more clonally expanded and had lower generation probabilities. Sequencing depth was assumed to be roughly uniform across donors in the presence/absence analyses, though that assumption may not hold. A further reported finding was that TCR beta sequences accurately predicted the HLA-A and HLA-B alleles for most subjects in the first cohort. A later analysis found that TCR association rates varied across HLA loci, with DRB1 alleles showing the most associated TCRs and HLA-C alleles the fewest. In a later genetic analysis, fewer N-insertions in productive TCRs were reported among donors in an Asian-associated ancestry cluster than the approximately 670-donor mean. Three of the identified cytomegalovirus-associated TCR beta chains were confirmed in vitro to be specific for cytomegalovirus antigens. Cytomegalovirus status was reported to be diagnosed by the classifier with high specificity and sensitivity in both the original and validation cohorts. Some IMGT-functional V segments, including TRBV6-2 and TRBV6-3, could not be told apart with the 87-base-pair reads, so those segments were excluded. CMV serostatus was the only immune exposure information available for the cohort. According to a later analysis, parvovirus B19, influenza, CMV and Epstein-Barr virus appeared linked to several top co-occurrence clusters. The authors suggested that the approach could potentially be generalized to other disease states and immunological phenotypes. The earlier analysis of approximately 540 of the donors excluded approximately 17 rarely observed V segments, including chromosome 9 orphons, because counts were too low. An association between a missense DCLRE1C variant and V-gene and J-gene trimming of TCR beta chains was found in a later genetic analysis and replicated in an independent cohort. This cohort had only TCR beta chains sequenced, and the lack of alpha or paired-chain data limited which features could be detected. When HLA alleles, especially DR and DQ, strongly co-occurred, attributing TCR associations to individual alleles was difficult. A group of highly shared sequence variants was considered likely to be a technical artifact of the sequencing pipeline. In an earlier analysis of under 600 of the donors, most TCR beta V segments were observed in productive rearrangements about 87% or about 30% of the time, broadly matching IMGT annotations. Most CMV-associated TCR beta chains appeared to be HLA-restricted in a later analysis, and the HLA associations seemed to be driven largely by CMV exposure. Correlated functional status among segregating V segments might be attributable to linkage disequilibrium, but an unknown experimental factor could not be ruled out. The study gave a list of 150 to 200 TCR beta chains associated with cytomegalovirus.

The cohort was made up of 666 healthy bone marrow donors. At the time of sampling, every cohort member was nominally healthy, though immune exposures that went unrecorded were likely present. The donor was CMV seronegative and was included in the group of under 450 seronegative cohort members. A peripheral blood sample was provided by each donor, and peripheral blood mononuclear cells were used for TCR beta sequencing. Genomic DNA extraction from the blood cell samples was performed with the Qiagen DNeasy Blood Extraction Kit. Spanning cysteine to phenylalanine, the CDR3 consists of 15 amino acids. The read is trimmed to its CDR3 DNA, 45 bases read in frame from base 1. V trim: 0 bases; J trim: 7 bases; unmatched bases: 5. Via the germline V gene (reference sequence), CDR1 is MNHEY and CDR2 SMNVEV.

The clonotype originates from a woman in her late teens or twenties in good health and CMV-seronegative. The material sequenced was PBMCs. The rearrangement combines TRBV27 with TRBJ2-5; TRBD1 lines up with 10 middle nucleotides. The sequenced DNA: TGTGCCAGCAGTTTATCGGGACAGGGGTTCCGGACCCAGTACTTC. Its translation is CASSLSGQGFRTQYF.